Following are 7 T cell receptor beta chains from one sample sequenced in a study of OX40 agonist ivuxolimab in advanced cancers. Generated by immunoSEQ multiplex PCR, the TCRdb table keeps only in-frame clones and is missing some. The table lists roughly 17,000 clones, 75% to 90% of them singletons. Here the sequenced sample was CD4+ or CD8+ T cells sorted from blood, taken in a trial of the OX40 agonist ivuxolimab. The receptors were sampled from an adult with an advanced solid tumor such as melanoma, head and neck, liver or kidney cancer.

V gene TRBV7-2 combines with J gene TRBJ1-2, with 7 bases that match TRBD1. Germline loops: CDR1 SGHTA, CDR2 FQGNSA. The CDR3 length is 14 residues. Trimming removed 1 base from V and 3 bases from J; junction bases left unmatched: 2. CDR3 nucleotide sequence: TGTGCCAGCAGCTTAGGGGACAGATACTATGGCTACACCTTC. This encodes CASSLGDRYYGYTF. The entire variable domain, with the rest obtained from reference TRBV7-2 and TRBJ1-2, is as follows: GAGVSQSPSNKVTEKGKDVELRCDPISGHTALYWYRQSLGQGLEFLIYFQGNSAPDKSGLPSDRFSAERTGGSVSTLTIQRTQQEDSAVYLCASSLGDRYYGYTFGSGTRLTVV.

The gene calls are TRBV6-5 and TRBJ2-1; 9 bases fit TRBD1. CDR1 is MNHEY and CDR2 is SVGAGI in the germline V gene. The V and J ends lost 8 bases and 15 bases, in that order; junction bases with no gene match: 11. This CDR3 region has 12 residues. The DNA for the CDR3 is TGTGCCAGCCGAGCGGACAGGGGTAATCTGTTCTTC. Its translation: CASRADRGNLFF.

The chain is built from TRBV14 and TRBJ2-3, with 8 nucleotides matching TRBD2. The CDR3 is 20 amino acids. V shed 2 bases and J 5 bases; nucleotides not matched to a gene: 21. Germline CDR1 and CDR2: SGHDN and FVKESK. Written as DNA, the CDR3 is TGTGCCAGCAGCCAATACCGAGGGTCGGTCAGAGCGGGAGAAGTAGATACGCAGTATTTT. Translated, it gives CASSQYRGSVRAGEVDTQYF.

This chain joins TRBV4-2 and TRBJ2-7, with D tentatively TRBD1 or TRBD2 (5 bases each). The CDR3 is 14 amino acids. Per the germline V gene, CDR1 is LGHNA and CDR2 is YNFKEQ. Trimming shortened V by 2 bases and J by 6 bases, and 14 bases separated the two germline ends. CDR3 sequence (DNA): TGTGCCAGCAGCCAACCCGGGGCCGTAGGCGAGCAGTACTTC. Translation gives CASSQPGAVGEQYF.

This chain connects TRBV4-3 to TRBJ2-3, with 10 bases fitting TRBD1. The CDR3 length is 14 residues. Germline CDR1 LGHNA, CDR2 YSLEER. The junction had 7 bases not matched to a gene; V was cut back by 4 bases and J by 9 bases. This chain's CDR3 is CASSPGTGEGTQYF. CDR3 DNA: TGCGCCAGCAGCCCAGGGACAGGGGAAGGGACGCAGTATTTT.

The count of this clone is one. V is TRBV2 and J is TRBJ2-3; D might be TRBD1 (5 bases). Germline V CDR1 and CDR2: SNHLY, FYNNEI. CDR3 size: 14 residues. Trimming left V 7 bases short and J 3 bases short, with 14 bases between. CDR3 protein: CASNSGFGTDTQYF. The DNA for the CDR3 is TGTGCCAGCAATTCAGGGTTCGGGACAGATACGCAGTATTTT.

The rearrangement links TRBV4-1 to TRBJ2-2, with 7 bases that match TRBD2. The V and J ends lost 1 base and 8 bases, in that order; junction bases with no gene match: 10. Per the germline V gene, CDR1 is MGHRA and CDR2 is YSYEKL. This CDR3 is built from 16 residues. The CDR3 is CASSQGTSVLTGELFF. In nucleotides, the CDR3 is TGCGCCAGCAGCCAAGGGACTAGTGTCTTAACTGGGGAGCTGTTTTTT.